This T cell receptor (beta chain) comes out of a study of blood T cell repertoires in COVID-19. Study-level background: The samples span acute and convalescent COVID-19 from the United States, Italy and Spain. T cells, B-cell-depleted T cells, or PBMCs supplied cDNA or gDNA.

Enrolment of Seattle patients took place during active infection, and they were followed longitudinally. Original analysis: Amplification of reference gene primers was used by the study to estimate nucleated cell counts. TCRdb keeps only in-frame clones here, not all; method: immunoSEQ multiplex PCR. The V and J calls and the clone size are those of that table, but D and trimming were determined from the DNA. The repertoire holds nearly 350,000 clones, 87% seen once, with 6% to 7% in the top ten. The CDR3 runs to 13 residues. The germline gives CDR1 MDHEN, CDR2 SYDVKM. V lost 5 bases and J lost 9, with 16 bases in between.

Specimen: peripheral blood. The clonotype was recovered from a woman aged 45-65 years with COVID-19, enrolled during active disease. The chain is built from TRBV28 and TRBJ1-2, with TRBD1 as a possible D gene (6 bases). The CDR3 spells CASSPQGLFRYTF. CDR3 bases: TGTGCCAGCAGTCCACAGGGTTTGTTTCGCTACACCTTC.